This TCR beta chain was retrieved from a study of STAT3 mutations in large granular lymphocyte leukemia. Study-wide results and limits: In T-cell large granular lymphocyte leukemia, about half of patients showed multiple immunodominant subclonotypes.

Assay: immunoSEQ multiplex PCR; the TCRdb copy retains only in-frame clones and omits some. The sample holds a few thousand clones, more than 60% seen once. CDR3 length: 13 amino acids. The germline V gene has CDR1 WNHNN and CDR2 SYGVQD (reference sequence). V lost 4 bases and J 7 bases, leaving 10 bases between the germline ends. Concerning this clone: What it recognizes is unknown.

Input material: peripheral blood mononuclear cells. The receptor was isolated from a man aged 40-49 years with T-cell large granular lymphocyte leukemia. Some clones in this sample may be carry-over from other donors' samples. The chain combines TRBV10-1 with TRBJ1-4; a possible D gene is TRBD1 (5 bases). The CDR3, as DNA: TGCGCCAGCAGTGCAGGGATCGGTGAAAAACTGTTTTTT. This encodes CASSAGIGEKLFF.